Below, 16 T cell receptor beta chains from the same sample are listed, as sequenced in a study of T-cell memory formation after mild COVID-19 (dated by TCRdb to 2020 to 2023). Library preparation was by 5' RACE. Sequencing took place on an Illumina NovaSeq 6000. In TCRdb, the public reads were trimmed at Q25 with fastp and aligned with MiXCR, with productive beta chains retained. Each CDR3 protein gets just one entry, which takes the most common genes and DNA from the rows behind it. The sample profile shows 50,000 or so distinct CDR3 sequences; 9.3% of them were found once. In total, the top ten clones hold roughly 10% of the sample. The sample comprised PBMCs or a T cell subset sorted from them (not recorded which). Source of these receptors: an adult woman who had mild COVID-19 (a few samples of this study predate the infection). The sample titles of this study are shuffled in the database, so cell type and time point are left out; the donor was told from shared clones.

This clonotype was detected only a few times. The V and J genes are TRBV25-1 and TRBJ1-5, with no clear D. Per the germline V gene, CDR1 is MGHDK and CDR2 is SYGVNS. CDR3 length: 11 amino acids. V gave up 4 bases and J gave up 11 bases, with 9 bases separating them. CDR3 nucleotides: TGTGCCAGCAGTGTTAATGGGACCCAGCATTTT. It codes for CASSVNGTQHF.

This clonotype has more than one count but fewer than ten. The CDR3 region is CASSSDSGGADTQYF. The CDR3 DNA reads TGTGCCAGCAGTAGCGATAGCGGGGGGGCAGATACGCAGTATTTT. V gene TRBV6-6 combines with J gene TRBJ2-3; 11 bases match TRBD2. J lost 4 bases, V lost 5 bases, and 5 bases had no gene match. The CDR3 totals 15 residues. Germline loops: CDR1 MNHNY, CDR2 SVGAGI (reference sequence).

CDR3 residues: CASSPPLVDRVDSPLHF. Here the CDR3 DNA reads TGTGCCAGCAGCCCCCCACTCGTAGACAGGGTTGATTCACCCCTCCACTTT. The rearrangement joins TRBV7-9 to TRBJ1-6; 7 positions match TRBD1. This CDR3 spans 17 amino acids. The J segment lost 8 bases and the V segment lost 5 bases, leaving 15 bases of the junction unmatched. Germline V gene sequence: CDR1 SEHNR, CDR2 FQNEAQ (reference sequence).

This clonotype was recorded a few times. One end of the junction fails to match germline, which may point to a read error. The chain couples TRBV5-1 to TRBJ2-1; D possibly corresponds to TRBD2 (5 bases). This CDR3 comprises 15 residues. Germline values: CDR1 SGHRS, CDR2 YFSETQ. As DNA, the CDR3 is TGCGCCAGCAGCTTGTTTCCTAGCTCCCACAATGAGCAGTTCTTC. Its translation: CASSLFPSSHNEQFF.

This clonotype showed up just a few times. V and J are TRBV2 and TRBJ2-1; TRBD1 agrees at 7 bases. With V trimmed by 7 bases and J by 8 bases, 2 bases remained unmatched. Germline CDR1 is SNHLY and CDR2 is FYNNEI. This CDR3 is built from 11 residues. The CDR3 region has the DNA TGTGCCAGCAAGGGGGCTGATGAGCAGTTCTTC. This sequence encodes CASKGADEQFF.

This rearrangement joins TRBV21-1 to TRBJ2-1; the table's TRBD1 call for D was not verified on the DNA. TRBV21-1 is a pseudogene. This CDR3 has 15 amino acids. CDR3 in amino acids: CASSNPGQNNNEQFF. DNA of the CDR3: TGTGCCAGCAGCAACCCCGGACAGAACAACAATGAGCAGTTCTTC.

The chain carries TRBV2 and TRBJ2-2; D remains unclear. V lost 8 bases and J 6 bases, leaving 16 bases between the germline ends. This CDR3 is built from 14 residues. CDR1 is SNHLY and CDR2 is FYNNEI in the germline V gene. The DNA of the CDR3 is TGTGCCAGCCGCGGCCCCTATGTATCCGGGGAGCTGTTTTTT. This encodes CASRGPYVSGELFF.

J is TRBJ2-3 and V is TRBV5-1; possible D gene TRBD1, 5 bases. Trimming pared 2 bases from V and 1 base from J, leaving 11 bases between. CDR1 and CDR2 from the germline V gene are SGHRS and YFSETQ. The CDR3 has 15 amino acids. The CDR3 bases are TGCGCCAGCAGCTTATCAGGGCCTCGCACAGATACGCAGTATTTT. Translating it yields CASSLSGPRTDTQYF.

This clonotype appeared many times. The chain employs TRBV15 and TRBJ2-5; D gene ambiguous. Germline CDR1 is LNHNV and CDR2 is YYDKDF (reference sequence). The germline V and J ends were trimmed by 1 base and 4 bases, with 13 bases remaining between them. This CDR3 comprises 15 residues. CDR3 bases: TGTGCCACCAGCAGAGTAACAGTCCTGGGAGAGACCCAGTACTTC. Translation: CATSRVTVLGETQYF.

This chain joins TRBV15 and TRBJ2-7, with D possibly TRBD1 on 6 matching bases. This CDR3 region has 14 residues. CDR1 LNHNV and CDR2 YYDKDF come from the germline V gene (reference sequence). The ends were cut back, 3 bases at V and 1 base at J, with 10 bases in the middle. CDR3 DNA: TGTGCCACCAGCAGTCTCAGGGGATCCTACGAGCAGTACTTC. Its translation: CATSSLRGSYEQYF.

The chain combines TRBV9 with TRBJ2-3; the match to TRBD2 covers 7 bases. With 0 bases clipped from V and 4 bases from J, the junction kept 2 bases outside the gene matches. The germline gives CDR1 SGDLS, CDR2 YYNGEE. The CDR3 is 14 residues long. CDR3 loop: CASSVAGGPDTQYF. CDR3 sequence (DNA): TGTGCCAGCAGCGTAGCGGGAGGCCCAGATACGCAGTATTTT.

This clonotype has a count of ten or more. DNA for the CDR3: TGTGCCAGCATGGCCTGGGGACAAGCAGATACGCAGTATTTT. Protein product: CASMAWGQADTQYF. The chain recombines TRBV12-3 or TRBV12-4 with TRBJ2-3; D perhaps matches TRBD1 (6 bases). V was trimmed by 7 bases and J by 4 bases, leaving 15 bases between them. There are 14 residues in the CDR3.

Many counts were recorded for this clonotype. This chain uses TRBV25-1 with TRBJ2-7; D is uncertain. From germline, CDR1 is MGHDK and CDR2 SYGVNS. Trimming removed 5 bases from V and 4 bases from J, with 9 bases in between. The CDR3 has 12 residues. The CDR3 DNA reads TGTGCCAGCAGTTCCCACGGTTACGAGCAGTACTTC. The encoded protein is CASSSHGYEQYF.

This clonotype was seen repeatedly, ten times or more. This sequence joins TRBV12-3 or TRBV12-4 and TRBJ1-1; TRBD1 might be the D (5 bases). CDR3 length equals 14 residues. V gave up 6 bases and J gave up 0 bases, with 11 bases separating them. CDR3 sequence reads: CASRTDKMNTEAFF. CDR3 nucleotides: TGTGCCAGCAGAACGGACAAGATGAACACTGAAGCTTTCTTT.

This clonotype was counted between two and nine times. The chain recombines TRBV2 with TRBJ2-5; 9 nucleotides match TRBD1. V lost 6 bases, J lost 4 bases, and 9 bases stayed unmatched. Germline CDR1 is SNHLY and CDR2 is FYNNEI. The length of the CDR3 is 15 residues. CDR3 in amino acids: CASSHRDRDAETQYF. The CDR3 nucleotides are TGTGCCAGCAGCCATAGGGACAGGGACGCAGAGACCCAGTACTTC.

This clonotype was seen only a few times. This chain joins TRBV7-8 and TRBJ2-3; 8 bases agree with TRBD1. The V segment lost 0 bases and the J segment 2 bases; nucleotides outside the gene matches: 4. Germline assignment: CDR1 SGHVS and CDR2 FQNEAQ. The length of the CDR3 is 16 residues. In DNA form, the CDR3 reads TGTGCCAGCAGCTTAGCCTGGCAGGGGGCCACAGATACGCAGTATTTT. Translated: CASSLAWQGATDTQYF.